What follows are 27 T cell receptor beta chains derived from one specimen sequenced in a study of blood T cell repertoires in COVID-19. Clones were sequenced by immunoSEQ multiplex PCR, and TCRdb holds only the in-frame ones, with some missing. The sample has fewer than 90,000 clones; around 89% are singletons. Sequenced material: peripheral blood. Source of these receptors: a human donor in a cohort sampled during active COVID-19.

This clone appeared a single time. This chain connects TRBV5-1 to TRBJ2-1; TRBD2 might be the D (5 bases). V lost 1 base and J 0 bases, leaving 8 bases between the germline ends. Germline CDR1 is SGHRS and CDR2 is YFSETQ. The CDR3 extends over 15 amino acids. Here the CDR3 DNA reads TGCGCCAGCAGCTTGTGGGGAGACTCCTACAATGAGCAGTTCTTC. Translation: CASSLWGDSYNEQFF.

CDR3 coding DNA: TGTGCCAGCAGCTTAGCAGGGTCTGGGAACTATGGCTACACCTTC. It specifies CASSLAGSGNYGYTF. The chain is built from TRBV11-2 and TRBJ1-2, with D possibly TRBD1 on 5 matching bases. The CDR3 covers 15 residues. V shed 1 base and J shed 2 bases, with 11 bases lying between them. CDR1 is SGHAT, CDR2 FQNNGV, per germline.

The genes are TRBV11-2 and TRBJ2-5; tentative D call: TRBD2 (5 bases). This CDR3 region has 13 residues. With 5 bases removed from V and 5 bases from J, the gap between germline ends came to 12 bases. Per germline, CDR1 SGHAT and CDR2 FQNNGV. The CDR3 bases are TGTGCCAGCAGCGGGAGTGCGAGGGAGACCCAGTACTTC. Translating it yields CASSGSARETQYF.

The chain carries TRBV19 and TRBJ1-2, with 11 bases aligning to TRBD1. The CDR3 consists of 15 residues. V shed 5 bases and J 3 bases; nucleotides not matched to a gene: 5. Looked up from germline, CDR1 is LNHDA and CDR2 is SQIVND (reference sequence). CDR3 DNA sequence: TGTGCCAGTAGTGTCCGGGACAGGGGGGACTATGGCTACACCTTC. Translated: CASSVRDRGDYGYTF.

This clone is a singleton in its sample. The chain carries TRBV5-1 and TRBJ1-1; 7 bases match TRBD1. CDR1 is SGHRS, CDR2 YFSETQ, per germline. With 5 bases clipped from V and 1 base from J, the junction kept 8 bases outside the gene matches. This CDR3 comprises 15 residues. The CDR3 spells CASRGEGAKNTEAFF. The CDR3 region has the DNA TGCGCCAGCAGGGGAGAGGGGGCGAAGAACACTGAAGCTTTCTTT.

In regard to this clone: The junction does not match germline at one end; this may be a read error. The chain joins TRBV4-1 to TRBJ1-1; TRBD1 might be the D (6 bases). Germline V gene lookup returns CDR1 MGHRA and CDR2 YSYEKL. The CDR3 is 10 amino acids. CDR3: CASRGTIFIF. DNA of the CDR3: TGCGCCAGCAGGGGGACAATCTTCATTTTT.

This chain's CDR3 is CASSDPGDPTQYF. Written as DNA, the CDR3 is TGCGCCAGCAGTGACCCGGGGGACCCTACGCAGTATTTT. V gene TRBV10-1 combines with J gene TRBJ2-3; a weak D match, TRBD2 (6 bases). Germline V CDR1 and CDR2: WNHNN, SYGVQD (reference sequence). V dropped 3 bases and J dropped 8 bases, with 12 bases sitting between them. This CDR3 is 13 amino acids long.

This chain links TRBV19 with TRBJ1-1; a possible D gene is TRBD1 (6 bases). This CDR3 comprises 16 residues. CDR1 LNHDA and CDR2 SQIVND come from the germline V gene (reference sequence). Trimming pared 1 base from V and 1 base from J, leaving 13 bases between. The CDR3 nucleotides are TGTGCCAGTAGTATAGGACTCTGGGACACGAACACTGAAGCTTTCTTT. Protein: CASSIGLWDTNTEAFF.

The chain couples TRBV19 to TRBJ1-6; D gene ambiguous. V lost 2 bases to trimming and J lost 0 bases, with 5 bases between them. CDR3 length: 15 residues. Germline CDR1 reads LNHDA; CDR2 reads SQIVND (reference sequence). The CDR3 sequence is CASSIWSSYNSPLHF. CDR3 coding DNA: TGTGCCAGTAGTATATGGAGCTCCTATAATTCACCCCTCCACTTT.

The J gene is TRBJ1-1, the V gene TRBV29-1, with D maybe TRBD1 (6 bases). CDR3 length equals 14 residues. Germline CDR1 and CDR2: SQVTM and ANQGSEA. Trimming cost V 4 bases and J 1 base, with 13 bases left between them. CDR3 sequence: CSVGGGIGNTEAFF. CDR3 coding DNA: TGCAGCGTTGGAGGGGGAATCGGGAACACTGAAGCTTTCTTT. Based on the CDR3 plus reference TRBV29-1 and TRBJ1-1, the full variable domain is SAVISQKPSRDICQRGTSLTIQCQVDSQVTMMFWYRQQPGQSLTLIATANQGSEATYESGFVIDKFPISRPNLTFSTLTVSNMSPEDSSIYLCSVGGGIGNTEAFFGQGTRLTVV.

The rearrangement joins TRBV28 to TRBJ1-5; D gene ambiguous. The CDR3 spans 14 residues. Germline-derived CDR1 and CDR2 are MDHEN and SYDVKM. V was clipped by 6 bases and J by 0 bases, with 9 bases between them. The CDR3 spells CASRPNYSNQPQHF. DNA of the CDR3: TGTGCCAGCAGACCGAACTATAGCAATCAGCCCCAGCATTTT.

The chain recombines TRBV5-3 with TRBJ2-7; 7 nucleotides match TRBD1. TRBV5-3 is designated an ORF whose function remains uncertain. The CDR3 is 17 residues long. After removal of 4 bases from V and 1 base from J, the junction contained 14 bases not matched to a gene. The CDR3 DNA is TGTGCCAGAAGCACCGACAGGGTTCTCACAGAATCCTACGAGCAGTACGTC. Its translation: CARSTDRVLTESYEQYV.

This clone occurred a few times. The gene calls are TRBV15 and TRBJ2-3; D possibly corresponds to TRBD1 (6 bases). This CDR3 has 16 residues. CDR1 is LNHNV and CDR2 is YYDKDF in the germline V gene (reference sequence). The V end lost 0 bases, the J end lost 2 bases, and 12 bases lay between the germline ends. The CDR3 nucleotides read TGTGCCACCAGCAGAGAATCTACAGGGTACACAGATACGCAGTATTTT. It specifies CATSRESTGYTDTQYF. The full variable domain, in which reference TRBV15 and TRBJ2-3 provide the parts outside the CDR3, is DAMVIQNPRYQVTQFGKPVTLSCSQTLNHNVMYWYQQKSSQAPKLLFHYYDKDFNNEADTPDNFQSRRPNTSFCFLDIRSPGLGDTAMYLCATSRESTGYTDTQYFGPGTRLTVL.

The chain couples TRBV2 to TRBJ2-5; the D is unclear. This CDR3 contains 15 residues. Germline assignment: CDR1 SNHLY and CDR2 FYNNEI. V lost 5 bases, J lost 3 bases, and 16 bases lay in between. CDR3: CASSPLLRFEETQYF. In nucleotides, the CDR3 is TGTGCCAGCAGTCCTCTCTTGAGATTTGAAGAGACCCAGTACTTC. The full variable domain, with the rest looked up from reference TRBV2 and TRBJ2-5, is EPEVTQTPSHQVTQMGQEVILRCVPISNHLYFYWYRQILGQKVEFLVSFYNNEISEKSEIFDDQFSVERPDGSNFTLKIRSTKLEDSAMYFCASSPLLRFEETQYFGPGTRLLVL.

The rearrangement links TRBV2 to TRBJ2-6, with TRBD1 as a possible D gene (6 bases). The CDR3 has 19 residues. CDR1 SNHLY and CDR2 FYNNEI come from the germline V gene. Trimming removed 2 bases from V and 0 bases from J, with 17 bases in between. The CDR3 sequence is CASSEWRTVPLSGANVLTF. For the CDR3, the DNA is TGTGCCAGCAGTGAATGGAGGACAGTTCCTCTCTCTGGGGCCAACGTCCTGACTTTC. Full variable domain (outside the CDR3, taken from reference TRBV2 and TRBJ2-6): EPEVTQTPSHQVTQMGQEVILRCVPISNHLYFYWYRQILGQKVEFLVSFYNNEISEKSEIFDDQFSVERPDGSNFTLKIRSTKLEDSAMYFCASSEWRTVPLSGANVLTFGAGSRLTVL.

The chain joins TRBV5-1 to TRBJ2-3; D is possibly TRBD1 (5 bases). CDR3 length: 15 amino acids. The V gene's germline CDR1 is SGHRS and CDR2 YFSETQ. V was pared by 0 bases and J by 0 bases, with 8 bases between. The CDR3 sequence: CASSLGQSSTDTQYF. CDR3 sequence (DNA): TGCGCCAGCAGCTTGGGACAGTCCAGCACAGATACGCAGTATTTT.

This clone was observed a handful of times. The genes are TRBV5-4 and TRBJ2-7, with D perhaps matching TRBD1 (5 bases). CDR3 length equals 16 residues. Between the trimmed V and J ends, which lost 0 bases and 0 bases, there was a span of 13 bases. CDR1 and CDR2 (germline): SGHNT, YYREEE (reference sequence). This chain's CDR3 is CASSLGQSISSYEQYF. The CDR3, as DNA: TGTGCCAGCAGCTTGGGACAGTCGATTAGCTCCTACGAGCAGTACTTC.

The CDR3 sequence: CASSPGLAGSQQFF. For the CDR3, the DNA is TGTGCCAGCAGCCCGGGACTAGCGGGCAGTCAGCAGTTCTTC. This chain joins TRBV7-9 and TRBJ2-1, with 12 nucleotides matching TRBD2. Trimming cost V 5 bases and J 11 bases; bases outside gene matches: 7. CDR3 size: 14 residues. Germline V gives CDR1 SEHNR, CDR2 FQNEAQ (reference sequence).

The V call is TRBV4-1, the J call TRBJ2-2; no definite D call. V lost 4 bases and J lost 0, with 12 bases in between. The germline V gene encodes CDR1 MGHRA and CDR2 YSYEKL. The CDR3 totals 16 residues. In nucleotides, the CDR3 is TGCGCCAGCAGCCCAGAGAAGAGGACGAACACCGGGGAGCTGTTTTTT. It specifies CASSPEKRTNTGELFF.

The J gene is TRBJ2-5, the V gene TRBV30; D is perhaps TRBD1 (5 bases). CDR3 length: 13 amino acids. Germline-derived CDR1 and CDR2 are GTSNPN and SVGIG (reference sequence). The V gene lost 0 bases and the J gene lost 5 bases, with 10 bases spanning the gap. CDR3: CAWSVGVFETQYF. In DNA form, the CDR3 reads TGTGCCTGGAGTGTAGGGGTTTTCGAGACCCAGTACTTC.

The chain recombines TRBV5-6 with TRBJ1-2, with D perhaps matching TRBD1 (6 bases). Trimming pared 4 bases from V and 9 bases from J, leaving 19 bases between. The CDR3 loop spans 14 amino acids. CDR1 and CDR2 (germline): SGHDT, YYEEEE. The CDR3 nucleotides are TGTGCCAGCAGCCTGAGAGGGCCAGGGGATAGCTACACCTTC. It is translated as CASSLRGPGDSYTF.

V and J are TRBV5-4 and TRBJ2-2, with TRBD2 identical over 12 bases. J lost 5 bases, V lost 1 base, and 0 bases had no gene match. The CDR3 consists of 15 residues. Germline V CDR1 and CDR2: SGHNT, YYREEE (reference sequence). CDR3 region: CASSLTSGGTGELFF. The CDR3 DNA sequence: TGTGCCAGCAGCTTGACTAGCGGGGGGACCGGGGAGCTGTTTTTT.

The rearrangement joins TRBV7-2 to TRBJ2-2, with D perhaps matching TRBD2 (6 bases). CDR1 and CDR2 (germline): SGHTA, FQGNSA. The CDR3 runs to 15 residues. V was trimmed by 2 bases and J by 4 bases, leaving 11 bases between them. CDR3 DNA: TGTGCCAGCAGCTTAAGGGGACTTCCCACCGGGGAGCTGTTTTTT. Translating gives CASSLRGLPTGELFF.

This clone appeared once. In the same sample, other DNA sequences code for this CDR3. The DNA of the CDR3 is TGTGCCACCAGTGACCTAGCGGGAACAGATACGCAGTATTTT. Amino acids: CATSDLAGTDTQYF. V is TRBV24-1 and J is TRBJ2-3; 9 nucleotides line up with TRBD2. Germline V lookup: CDR1 KGHDR, CDR2 SFDVKD. With V trimmed by 4 bases and J by 3 bases, 1 base remained unmatched. This CDR3 has 14 amino acids.

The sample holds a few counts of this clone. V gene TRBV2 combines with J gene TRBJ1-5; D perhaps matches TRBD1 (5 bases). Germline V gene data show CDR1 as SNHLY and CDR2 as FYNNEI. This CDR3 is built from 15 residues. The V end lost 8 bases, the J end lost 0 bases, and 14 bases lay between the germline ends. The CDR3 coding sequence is TGTGCCAGCTCTATAGACAGAGATAGCAATCAGCCCCAGCATTTT. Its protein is CASSIDRDSNQPQHF.

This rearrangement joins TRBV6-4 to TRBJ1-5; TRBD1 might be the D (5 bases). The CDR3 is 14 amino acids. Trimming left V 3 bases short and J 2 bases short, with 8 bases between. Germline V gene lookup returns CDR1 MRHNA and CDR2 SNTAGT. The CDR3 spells CASSEQGGNQPQHF. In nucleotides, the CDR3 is TGTGCCAGCAGTGAGCAGGGTGGCAATCAGCCCCAGCATTTT.

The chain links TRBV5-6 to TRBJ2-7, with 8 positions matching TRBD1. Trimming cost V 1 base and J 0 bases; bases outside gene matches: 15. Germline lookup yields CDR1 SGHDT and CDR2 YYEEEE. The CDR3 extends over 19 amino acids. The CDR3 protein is CASSLLGWAGGLSSYEQYF. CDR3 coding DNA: TGTGCCAGCAGCTTGTTGGGGTGGGCAGGGGGCCTGAGCTCCTACGAGCAGTACTTC.